The TCR beta chain under discussion was sequenced for a study of cytomegalovirus exposure and HLA in healthy donors. With V trimmed by 3 bases and J by 5 bases, 8 bases remained unmatched. The CDR3 has 17 amino acids. Germline V gene data show CDR1 as MNHNS and CDR2 as SASEGT. In the PCR, 60 Vbeta and 13 Jbeta primers were used. TCRdb keeps only in-frame clones here, not all; method: immunoSEQ multiplex PCR. The sample consists of approximately 140,000 clones, roughly three quarters of them appearing once. The chain couples TRBV6-1 to TRBJ2-2; 11 positions match TRBD2. Sequenced sample: PBMCs. The sequence derives from a human donor in good health. DNA of the CDR3: TGTGCCAGCAGTGAGTGGCTAGCGGGGGGTGAAACCGGGGAGCTGTTTTTT. This encodes CASSEWLAGGETGELFF.